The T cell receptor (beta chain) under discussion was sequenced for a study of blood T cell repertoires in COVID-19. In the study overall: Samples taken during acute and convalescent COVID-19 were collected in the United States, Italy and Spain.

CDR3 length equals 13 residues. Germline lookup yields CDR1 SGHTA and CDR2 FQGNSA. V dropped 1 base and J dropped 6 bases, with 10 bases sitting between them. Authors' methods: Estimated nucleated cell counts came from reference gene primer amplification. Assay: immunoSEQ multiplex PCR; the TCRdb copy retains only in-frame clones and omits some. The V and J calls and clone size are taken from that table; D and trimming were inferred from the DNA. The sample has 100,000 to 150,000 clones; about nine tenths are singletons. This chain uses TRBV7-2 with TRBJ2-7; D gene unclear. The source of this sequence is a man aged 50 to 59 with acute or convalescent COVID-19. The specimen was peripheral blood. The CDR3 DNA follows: TGTGCCAGCAGCTTAGTAGCCGGATCCGAGCAGTACTTC. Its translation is CASSLVAGSEQYF.